Listed below are T cell receptor beta chains from one sample, sequenced in a study of T cell repertoires in cytomegalovirus infection. The antigens of these receptors remain unknown. A single record per CDR3 protein comes from TCRdb applying MiXCR to the reads. Of around 900,000 distinct CDR3 sequences in the sample, more than 25% were seen once. Sequencing used cultured CD8+ T cells from PBMCs, obtained from culture after CMV antigen stimulation. The receptors come from a human donor in good health (CMV status not recorded). Some clones in this sample may be carry-over from other donors' samples. Both conserved end residues are part of each CDR3. The order of the fields is J gene, clone size, V gene, D gene, CDR3 DNA, CDR3 protein. A D gene is named only where the DNA matches it firmly. Where a row states a size, it is once, few, many or the class of an expanded clone; other rows omit it.

j_gene: TRBJ2-3; abundance: few; v_gene: TRBV11-2; d_gene: TRBD2; CDR3nt: TGTGCCAGCAGCTTAAGGGGTAGCGGGGGGGCCTCGGATACGCAGTATTTT; CDR3aa: CASSLRGSGGASDTQYF
j_gene: TRBJ1-2; abundance: NA; v_gene: TRBV29-1; d_gene: NA; CDR3nt: TGCAGCGTTGAAGATCTTCAGACAGAAAACTATGGCTACACCTTC; CDR3aa: CSVEDLQTENYGYTF
j_gene: TRBJ1-2; abundance: NA; v_gene: TRBV7-9; d_gene: NA; CDR3nt: TGTGCCAGCAGCCCTTTTGAAACGGGCTATGGCTACACCTTC; CDR3aa: CASSPFETGYGYTF
j_gene: TRBJ1-5; abundance: NA; v_gene: TRBV10-2; d_gene: NA; CDR3nt: TGCGCCAGCAGTGGTTTGGGGGGGCAGGGGCGCAGTGGGAGACAGCCCCAGCATTTT; CDR3aa: CASSGLGGQGRSGRQPQHF
j_gene: TRBJ2-1; abundance: many; v_gene: TRBV7-9; d_gene: TRBD1; CDR3nt: TGTGCCAGCAGCTTAGGGGACAGGGGAATCTCCTACAATGAGCAGTTCTTC; CDR3aa: CASSLGDRGISYNEQFF
j_gene: TRBJ2-7; abundance: NA; v_gene: TRBV7-8; d_gene: NA; CDR3nt: TGTGCCAGCAGCTTAGTTCCAGAGAGCCCCCTCTACGAGCAGTACTTC; CDR3aa: CASSLVPESPLYEQYF
j_gene: TRBJ1-1; abundance: NA; v_gene: TRBV7-6; d_gene: NA; CDR3nt: TGTGCCAGCAGCTTAGCGGGAAGGGAGCATGAAGCTTTCTTT; CDR3aa: CASSLAGREHEAFF
j_gene: TRBJ2-3; abundance: few; v_gene: TRBV28; d_gene: TRBD2; CDR3nt: TGTGCCAGCAGTTTCTTGGGACTACGCACAGATACGCAGTATTTT; CDR3aa: CASSFLGLRTDTQYF
j_gene: TRBJ2-2; abundance: NA; v_gene: TRBV6-2/TRBV6-3; d_gene: TRBD1; CDR3nt: TGTGCCAGCAGCAGGGACAGGGTTGGTGGGGAGCTGTTTTTT; CDR3aa: CASSRDRVGGELFF
j_gene: TRBJ1-4; abundance: NA; v_gene: TRBV20-1; d_gene: NA; CDR3nt: TGCAGTGCCCCGGACAAGGCTAGGGAAAAACTGTTTTTT; CDR3aa: CSAPDKAREKLFF
j_gene: TRBJ1-1; abundance: NA; v_gene: TRBV7-9; d_gene: NA; CDR3nt: TGTGCCAGCTATTGGGGGGGGGGCACTGAAGCTTTCTTT; CDR3aa: CASYWGGGTEAFF
j_gene: TRBJ2-7; abundance: few; v_gene: TRBV7-9; d_gene: NA; CDR3nt: TGTGCCAGCAGCTTAGCGAGGAGGGGGGGCATGTCCTACGAGCAGTACTTC; CDR3aa: CASSLARRGGMSYEQYF
j_gene: TRBJ2-3; abundance: NA; v_gene: TRBV24-1; d_gene: TRBD1; CDR3nt: TGTGCCACCTCTCCCGGACAGGGTCGCGCAGATACGCAGTATTTT; CDR3aa: CATSPGQGRADTQYF
j_gene: TRBJ1-5; abundance: NA; v_gene: TRBV12-5; d_gene: NA; CDR3nt: TGTGCTAGTGTCGGGGAGGGCCTCAATCAGCCCCAGCATTTT; CDR3aa: CASVGEGLNQPQHF
j_gene: TRBJ2-3; abundance: NA; v_gene: TRBV11-3; d_gene: TRBD2; CDR3nt: TGTGCCAGCAGCCGCGCGACTAGCTTCCTTAGTACGGATACGCAGTATTTT; CDR3aa: CASSRATSFLSTDTQYF
j_gene: TRBJ2-2; abundance: many; v_gene: TRBV7-6; d_gene: NA; CDR3nt: TGTGCCAGCAGTTCGACGGGTACCGGGGAGCTGTTTTTT; CDR3aa: CASSSTGTGELFF
j_gene: TRBJ2-1; abundance: many; v_gene: TRBV12-3/TRBV12-4; d_gene: TRBD2; CDR3nt: TGTGCCAGCAGTTTCCTCCTGGCGGGGGGACGCTTAGATGAGCAGTTCTTC; CDR3aa: CASSFLLAGGRLDEQFF
j_gene: TRBJ2-5; abundance: NA; v_gene: TRBV7-1; d_gene: NA; CDR3nt: TGTGCCAGCAGCTCCGACATGATGGGGGGTCCAAGGGAGACCCAGTACTTC; CDR3aa: CASSSDMMGGPRETQYF
j_gene: TRBJ1-1; abundance: few; v_gene: TRBV7-6; d_gene: NA; CDR3nt: TGTGCCAGCAGCTCCTTAGGGGGATATTTGGGCACTGAAGCTTTCTTT; CDR3aa: CASSSLGGYLGTEAFF
j_gene: TRBJ2-7; abundance: NA; v_gene: TRBV19; d_gene: TRBD1; CDR3nt: TGTGCCAGTAGTATTGGACAGGGGGCGGCCGAGCAGTACTTC; CDR3aa: CASSIGQGAAEQYF
j_gene: TRBJ1-1; abundance: few; v_gene: TRBV19; d_gene: NA; CDR3nt: TGTGCCACCGGGGTCGGTAATGAAGCTTTCTTT; CDR3aa: CATGVGNEAFF
j_gene: TRBJ2-7; abundance: NA; v_gene: TRBV11-2; d_gene: NA; CDR3nt: TGTGCCAGCAGCCAGGAAGCCTACGAGCAGTACTTC; CDR3aa: CASSQEAYEQYF
j_gene: TRBJ2-3; abundance: many; v_gene: TRBV7-6; d_gene: TRBD2; CDR3nt: TGTGCCAGCAGCTTAGCCCCCCTACTAGCGGGGGGCACAGATACGCAGTATTTT; CDR3aa: CASSLAPLLAGGTDTQYF
j_gene: TRBJ2-1; abundance: NA; v_gene: TRBV7-9; d_gene: NA; CDR3nt: TGTGCCAGCAGCCCCCCCCCGAGACAGGAGCGCTACAATGAGCAGTTCTTC; CDR3aa: CASSPPPRQERYNEQFF
j_gene: TRBJ2-3; abundance: NA; v_gene: TRBV6-5; d_gene: TRBD2; CDR3nt: TGTGCCAGCAGCGAGACTAGCGTAGCGGCTACAGATACGCAGTATTTT; CDR3aa: CASSETSVAATDTQYF